A selection of T cell receptor beta chains follows, all from one sample in a study of identical twins. One entry per CDR3 protein results from TCRdb running MiXCR on the 5' RACE reads. The table includes roughly 240,000 distinct CDR3 sequences, 5.5% to 7% detected once. These same data were also listed under a study on yellow fever vaccine responses in identical twins.

The specimen sequenced was memory (CD45RO+) T cells sorted from blood. The receptor source for this set is a woman in her late teens or twenties in good health. The CDR3 runs from the conserved cysteine through the conserved F or W. Each record gives: CDR3 length, D gene, clone size, V gene, J gene, CDR3 protein, CDR3 DNA. A D gene is named only where the DNA matches it firmly. Part of the rows lack a size; the others show once, few, many or a class for expanded clones.

len: 15; d_gene: -; abundance: many; v_gene: TRBV27; j_gene: TRBJ1-4; CDR3aa: CASSPGGFEIEKLFF; CDR3nt: TGTGCCAGCAGCCCCGGGGGGTTCGAGATTGAAAAACTGTTTTTT
len: 14; d_gene: TRBD2; abundance: many; v_gene: TRBV29-1; j_gene: TRBJ2-1; CDR3aa: CSAGTSGDHNEQFF; CDR3nt: TGCAGCGCCGGGACTAGCGGGGACCACAATGAGCAGTTCTTC
len: 14; d_gene: -; abundance: few; v_gene: TRBV19; j_gene: TRBJ2-1; CDR3aa: CASTAPPSYNEQFF; CDR3nt: TGTGCCAGTACGGCACCTCCCTCCTACAATGAGCAGTTCTTC
len: 13; d_gene: TRBD1; abundance: many; v_gene: TRBV20-1; j_gene: TRBJ1-4; CDR3aa: CSAERTGGEKLFF; CDR3nt: TGCAGTGCCGAACGGACAGGGGGTGAAAAACTGTTTTTT
len: 16; d_gene: TRBD2; abundance: -; v_gene: TRBV11-2; j_gene: TRBJ2-4; CDR3aa: CASSSHPGTGGNIQYF; CDR3nt: TGTGCCAGCAGCTCCCACCCGGGGACCGGGGGGAACATTCAGTACTTC
len: 14; d_gene: TRBD1; abundance: few; v_gene: TRBV29-1; j_gene: TRBJ2-7; CDR3aa: CSVPRDREPYEQYF; CDR3nt: TGCAGCGTCCCTCGGGACAGGGAACCCTACGAGCAGTACTTC
len: 13; d_gene: -; abundance: many; v_gene: TRBV12-3/TRBV12-4; j_gene: TRBJ2-5; CDR3aa: CASSLAGGETQYF; CDR3nt: TGTGCCAGCAGTTTAGCTGGCGGAGAGACCCAGTACTTC
len: 17; d_gene: TRBD2; abundance: -; v_gene: TRBV20-1; j_gene: TRBJ2-5; CDR3aa: CSASKAGGYPFQETQYF; CDR3nt: TGCAGTGCTAGTAAGGCGGGGGGGTACCCCTTCCAAGAGACCCAGTACTTC
len: 14; d_gene: -; abundance: many; v_gene: TRBV5-1; j_gene: TRBJ2-7; CDR3aa: CASTKDSHSYEQYF; CDR3nt: TGCGCCAGCACCAAAGACTCGCACTCCTACGAGCAGTACTTC
len: 14; d_gene: TRBD1; abundance: -; v_gene: TRBV9; j_gene: TRBJ1-6; CDR3aa: CASRSGTDNSPLHF; CDR3nt: TGCGCCAGCAGGTCCGGGACAGATAATTCACCCCTCCACTTT
len: 17; d_gene: -; abundance: -; v_gene: TRBV10-3; j_gene: TRBJ2-1; CDR3aa: CAISPGAGRGLVNEQFF; CDR3nt: TGTGCCATCAGCCCCGGAGCCGGCAGGGGACTTGTTAATGAGCAGTTCTTC
len: 17; d_gene: -; abundance: -; v_gene: TRBV21-1; j_gene: TRBJ2-7; CDR3aa: CASSKANAGGSPLEQYF; CDR3nt: TGTGCCAGCAGCAAAGCGAACGCGGGAGGGTCCCCTCTCGAGCAGTACTTC
len: 15; d_gene: TRBD1; abundance: many; v_gene: TRBV5-1; j_gene: TRBJ2-7; CDR3aa: CASSPGQGLAYEQYF; CDR3nt: TGCGCCAGCAGCCCGGGACAGGGGTTAGCCTACGAGCAGTACTTC
len: 10; d_gene: TRBD1; abundance: many; v_gene: TRBV29-1; j_gene: TRBJ2-5; CDR3aa: CSVGGGTQYF; CDR3nt: TGCAGCGTTGGAGGGGGCACCCAGTACTTC
len: 14; d_gene: -; abundance: many; v_gene: TRBV18; j_gene: TRBJ2-3; CDR3aa: CASAPERKTDTQYF; CDR3nt: TGTGCCAGCGCCCCGGAACGGAAAACAGATACGCAGTATTTT
len: 14; d_gene: -; abundance: many; v_gene: TRBV5-1; j_gene: TRBJ2-7; CDR3aa: CASSSQQESYEQYF; CDR3nt: TGCGCCAGCAGCTCGCAACAGGAGTCCTACGAGCAGTACTTC
len: 13; d_gene: -; abundance: many; v_gene: TRBV12-3/TRBV12-4; j_gene: TRBJ2-1; CDR3aa: CASSVTEYNEQFF; CDR3nt: TGTGCCAGCAGTGTGACAGAATACAATGAGCAGTTCTTC
len: 17; d_gene: -; abundance: few; v_gene: TRBV6-5; j_gene: TRBJ2-6; CDR3aa: CASSYSTTLGGANVLTF; CDR3nt: TGTGCCAGCAGTTACTCGACCACGCTGGGGGGGGCCAACGTCCTGACTTTC
len: 15; d_gene: TRBD2; abundance: -; v_gene: TRBV5-5; j_gene: TRBJ2-1; CDR3aa: CASSLNGLADNEQFF; CDR3nt: TGTGCCAGCAGCTTGAACGGACTAGCGGACAATGAGCAGTTCTTC
len: 13; d_gene: -; abundance: many; v_gene: TRBV14; j_gene: TRBJ2-7; CDR3aa: CASSHLTAYEQYF; CDR3nt: TGTGCCAGCAGCCACTTGACAGCCTACGAGCAGTACTTC
len: 13; d_gene: -; abundance: many; v_gene: TRBV7-9; j_gene: TRBJ1-1; CDR3aa: CASSFLRDTEAFF; CDR3nt: TGTGCCAGCAGCTTTCTCAGGGACACTGAAGCTTTCTTT
len: 16; d_gene: TRBD1; abundance: few; v_gene: TRBV5-6; j_gene: TRBJ2-3; CDR3aa: CASSLPQGGFTDTQYF; CDR3nt: TGTGCCAGCAGCTTGCCACAGGGGGGATTTACAGATACGCAGTATTTT
len: 14; d_gene: TRBD2; abundance: -; v_gene: TRBV14; j_gene: TRBJ2-3; CDR3aa: CASRLSGSTDTQYF; CDR3nt: TGTGCCAGCAGACTTAGCGGGAGCACAGATACGCAGTATTTT
len: 15; d_gene: TRBD1; abundance: -; v_gene: TRBV20-1; j_gene: TRBJ1-5; CDR3aa: CSAGGQGDSNQPQHF; CDR3nt: TGCAGTGCGGGGGGGCAGGGGGATAGCAATCAGCCCCAGCATTTT
len: 15; d_gene: -; abundance: many; v_gene: TRBV5-1; j_gene: TRBJ2-1; CDR3aa: CASSLGSLTFNEQFF; CDR3nt: TGCGCCAGCAGCTTGGGTTCCCTAACTTTCAATGAGCAGTTCTTC
len: 12; d_gene: -; abundance: -; v_gene: TRBV25-1; j_gene: TRBJ2-2; CDR3aa: CASSTGTGELLF; CDR3nt: TGTGCCAGCAGCACAGGGACCGGGGAGCTGCTTTTT
len: 17; d_gene: TRBD1; abundance: many; v_gene: TRBV28; j_gene: TRBJ1-2; CDR3aa: CASSLIAIRQGAGGYTF; CDR3nt: TGTGCCAGCAGTCTCATCGCCATCAGACAGGGGGCCGGTGGCTACACCTTC
len: 14; d_gene: TRBD1; abundance: many; v_gene: TRBV20-1; j_gene: TRBJ2-1; CDR3aa: CSAHGQEEIYEQFF; CDR3nt: TGCAGTGCCCACGGACAGGAGGAGATCTATGAGCAGTTCTTC
len: 14; d_gene: -; abundance: few; v_gene: TRBV4-2; j_gene: TRBJ1-1; CDR3aa: CASSQGQDGTEAFF; CDR3nt: TGTGCCAGCAGCCAAGGGCAGGACGGCACTGAAGCTTTCTTT
len: 17; d_gene: TRBD2; abundance: -; v_gene: TRBV27; j_gene: TRBJ2-1; CDR3aa: CASGLAGDPLSENEQFF; CDR3nt: TGTGCCAGCGGCCTAGCGGGGGACCCCCTTTCGGAGAATGAGCAGTTCTTC
len: 14; d_gene: -; abundance: -; v_gene: TRBV19; j_gene: TRBJ2-6; CDR3aa: CASSYRAGANVLTF; CDR3nt: TGTGCCAGTAGTTACAGGGCTGGGGCCAACGTCCTGACTTTC
len: 15; d_gene: TRBD2; abundance: few; v_gene: TRBV7-8; j_gene: TRBJ2-2; CDR3aa: CASSPIRGDTGELFF; CDR3nt: TGTGCCAGCAGCCCGATCCGGGGGGACACCGGGGAGCTGTTTTTT